This TCR beta chain emerged from a study of blood T cell repertoires in COVID-19. About the study: Samples of COVID-19 (acute and convalescent) were obtained from the United States, Italy and Spain. PBMCs, B-cell-depleted T cells, or T cells provided the cDNA or gDNA that made up the material.

Profiled with immunoSEQ multiplex PCR; TCRdb holds only in-frame clones, not every one. The table includes 200,000 to 250,000 clones, about 84% detected once. Participants were aged roughly 18 to 90 years from around 26 US areas. What the recovered Cohort 3 donors had was two negative PCRs, clearance, or symptom resolution. The sample consisted of PBMCs or T cells enriched from blood (not recorded which). This receptor was taken from a man aged 60 to 75 who had recovered from COVID-19.

The CDR3 coding sequence is TGCGCCAGCAGCTACGAACAGGGGACTGAAGCTTTCTTT. Translating it yields CASSYEQGTEAFF. The V and J genes are TRBV4-1 and TRBJ1-1, with 7 bases that match TRBD1. The CDR3 has 13 residues. V shed 5 bases, J shed 5 bases, and the junction held 5 bases outside the gene matches. Germline CDR1 reads MGHRA; CDR2 reads YSYEKL.